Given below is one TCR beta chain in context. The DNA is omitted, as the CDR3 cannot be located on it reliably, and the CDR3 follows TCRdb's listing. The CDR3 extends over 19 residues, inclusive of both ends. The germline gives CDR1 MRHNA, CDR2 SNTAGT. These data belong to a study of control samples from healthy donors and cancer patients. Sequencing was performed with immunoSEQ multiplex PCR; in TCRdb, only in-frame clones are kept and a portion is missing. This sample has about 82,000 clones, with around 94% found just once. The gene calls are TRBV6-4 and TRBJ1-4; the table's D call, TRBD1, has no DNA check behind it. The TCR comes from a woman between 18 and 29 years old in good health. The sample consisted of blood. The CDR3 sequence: CASRELMRDRVGVLKNCFF.